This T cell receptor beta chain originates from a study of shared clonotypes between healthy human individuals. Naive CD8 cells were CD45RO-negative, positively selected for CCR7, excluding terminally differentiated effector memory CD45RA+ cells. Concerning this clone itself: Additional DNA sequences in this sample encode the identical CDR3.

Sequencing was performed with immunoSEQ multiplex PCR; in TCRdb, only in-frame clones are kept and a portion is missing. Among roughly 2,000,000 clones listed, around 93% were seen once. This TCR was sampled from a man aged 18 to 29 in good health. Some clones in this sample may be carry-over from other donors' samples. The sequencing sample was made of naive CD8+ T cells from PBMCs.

Here the CDR3 DNA reads TGTGCCTGGAGTGTAGTTTCCTACGAGCAGTACTTC. Its translation is CAWSVVSYEQYF. This rearrangement joins TRBV30 to TRBJ2-7; no clear D. This CDR3 is 12 amino acids long. The germline V gene has CDR1 GTSNPN and CDR2 SVGIG (reference sequence). With 0 bases removed from V and 1 base from J, the gap between germline ends came to 4 bases. The whole variable domain, filled in from reference TRBV30 and TRBJ2-7, reads SQTIHQWPATLVQPVGSPLSLECTVEGTSNPNLYWYRQAAGRGLQLLFYSVGIGQISSEVPQNLSASRPQDRQFILSSKKLLLSDSGFYLCAWSVVSYEQYFGPGTRLTVT.